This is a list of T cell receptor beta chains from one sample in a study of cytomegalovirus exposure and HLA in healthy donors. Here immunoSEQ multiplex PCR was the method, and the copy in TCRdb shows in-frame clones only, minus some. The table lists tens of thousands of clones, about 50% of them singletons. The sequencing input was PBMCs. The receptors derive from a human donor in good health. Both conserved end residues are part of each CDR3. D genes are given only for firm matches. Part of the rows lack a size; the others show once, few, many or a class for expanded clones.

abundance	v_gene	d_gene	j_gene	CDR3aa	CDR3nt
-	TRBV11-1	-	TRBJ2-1	CASSPDSGDEQFF	TGTGCCAGCAGCCCAGACAGTGGGGATGAGCAGTTCTTC
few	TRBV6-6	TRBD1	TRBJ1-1	CASRWGQGAAGTEAFF	TGTGCCAGCAGATGGGGACAGGGGGCCGCGGGCACTGAAGCTTTCTTT
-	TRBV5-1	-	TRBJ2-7	CASSLQGSAGVPYEQYF	TGCGCCAGCAGCTTGCAAGGGTCGGCAGGGGTCCCCTACGAGCAGTACTTC
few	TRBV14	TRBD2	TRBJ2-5	CASSPSRTSVYQETQYF	TGTGCCAGCAGCCCGAGCCGGACTAGTGTCTACCAAGAGACCCAGTACTTC
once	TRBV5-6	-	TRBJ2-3	CASNPSGTDTQYF	TGTGCCAGCAACCCCTCGGGGACAGATACGCAGTATTTT
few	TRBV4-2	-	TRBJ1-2	CASSQDTRRRVGYTF	TGTGCCAGCAGCCAAGATACGAGGAGGCGGGTTGGCTACACCTTC
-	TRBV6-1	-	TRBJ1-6	CASHGIDYNSPLHF	TGTGCCAGCCACGGGATAGACTATAATTCACCCCTCCACTTT
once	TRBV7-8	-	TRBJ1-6	CVSSPKYNSPLHF	TGTGTCAGCAGCCCTAAGTATAATTCACCCCTCCACTTT
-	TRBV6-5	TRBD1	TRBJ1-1	CASSSVSRGLDTEAFF	TGTGCCAGCAGTTCAGTATCCAGGGGGTTGGACACTGAAGCTTTCTTT
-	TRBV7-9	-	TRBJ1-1	CSSSWTVSEAFF	TGTTCCAGCAGCTGGACAGTTAGTGAAGCTTTCTTT
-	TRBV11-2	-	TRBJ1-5	CASSRDNVNQPQHF	TGTGCCAGCAGCCGGGACAACGTAAATCAGCCCCAGCATTTT
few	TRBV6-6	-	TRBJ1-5	CASSYKGSESNQPQHF	TGTGCCAGCAGTTATAAGGGGTCTGAGAGCAATCAGCCCCAGCATTTT
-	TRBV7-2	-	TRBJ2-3	CASSLRSGASTDTQYF	TGTGCCAGCAGCTTAAGGTCGGGAGCAAGCACAGATACGCAGTATTTT
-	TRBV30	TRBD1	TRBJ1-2	CAWSRRDRVLMPF	TGTGCCTGGAGTCGCCGGGACAGAGTATTAATGCCCTTC
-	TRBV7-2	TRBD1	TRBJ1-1	CASRPGGRNTEAFF	TGTGCCAGCAGACCAGGGGGCCGGAACACTGAAGCTTTCTTT
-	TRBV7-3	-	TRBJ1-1	CASSQSRVPNTEAFF	TGTGCCAGCAGCCAATCTAGAGTTCCTAACACTGAAGCTTTCTTT
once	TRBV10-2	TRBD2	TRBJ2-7	CASRLAGGYLEYEQYF	TGCGCCAGCAGGCTAGCGGGGGGCTACCTGGAGTACGAGCAGTACTTC
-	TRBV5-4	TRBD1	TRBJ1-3	CASSPRQGSLSGNTIYF	TGTGCCAGCAGCCCGCGACAGGGCAGCCTCTCTGGAAACACCATATATTTT
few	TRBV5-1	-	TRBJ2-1	CASSLGLGTGVSYYNEQFF	TGCGCCAGCAGCTTGGGATTGGGGACTGGGGTTTCGTACTACAATGAGCAGTTCTTC
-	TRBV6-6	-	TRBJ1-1	CASTHGGSMNTEAFF	TGTGCCAGCACCCACGGGGGGTCCATGAACACTGAAGCTTTCTTT
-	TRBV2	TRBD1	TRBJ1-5	CASREDRVRNQPQHF	TGTGCCAGCAGGGAGGACAGGGTAAGGAATCAGCCCCAGCATTTT
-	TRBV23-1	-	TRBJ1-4	CASSLSSRANEKLFF	TGCGCCAGCAGCCTGTCGTCCAGGGCTAATGAAAAACTGTTTTTT
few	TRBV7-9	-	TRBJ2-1	CSSSFRDGGGDEQFF	TGTTCCAGCAGCTTCAGGGATGGAGGGGGCGATGAGCAGTTCTTC
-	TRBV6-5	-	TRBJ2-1	CASSSTMYNEQFF	TGTGCCAGCAGTTCGACAATGTACAATGAGCAGTTCTTC
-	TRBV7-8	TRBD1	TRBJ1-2	CASSWDRNYGYTF	TGTGCCAGCAGCTGGGACAGAAACTATGGCTACACCTTC
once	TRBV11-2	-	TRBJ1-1	CASSLIQGLNTEAFF	TGTGCCAGCAGCTTAATTCAGGGATTGAACACTGAAGCTTTCTTT
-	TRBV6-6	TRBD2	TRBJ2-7	CASSYPAGSYEQYF	TGTGCCAGCAGTTACCCAGCGGGGAGCTACGAGCAGTACTTC
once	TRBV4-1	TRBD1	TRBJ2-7	CASSQDWADRGDTYEQYF	TGCGCCAGCAGCCAAGATTGGGCTGACAGGGGCGACACCTACGAGCAGTACTTC
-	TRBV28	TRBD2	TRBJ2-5	CASSSGASGGQQETQYF	TGTGCCAGCTCCTCAGGGGCTAGCGGGGGCCAACAAGAGACCCAGTACTTC
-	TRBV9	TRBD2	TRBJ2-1	CASSVAIAGEFHNEQFF	TGTGCCAGCAGCGTAGCGATAGCGGGGGAATTTCACAATGAGCAGTTCTTC
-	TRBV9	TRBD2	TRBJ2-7	CASSVGTSGGYEQYF	TGTGCCAGCAGCGTAGGGACTAGCGGAGGTTACGAGCAGTACTTC
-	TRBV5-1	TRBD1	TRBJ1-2	CASSLDRGSYGYTF	TGCGCCAGCAGCTTGGACAGGGGAAGCTATGGCTACACCTTC
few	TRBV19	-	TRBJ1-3	CASSIQILRPGSGNTIYF	TGTGCCAGTAGTATTCAGATCCTTCGTCCAGGCTCTGGAAACACCATATATTTT
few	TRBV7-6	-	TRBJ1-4	CASSLGGMGGFNEKLFF	TGTGCCAGCAGCTTAGGGGGCATGGGAGGATTTAATGAAAAACTGTTTTTT
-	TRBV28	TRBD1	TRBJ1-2	CASSLRTGNYGYTF	TGTGCCAGCAGTCTCCGGACAGGGAACTATGGCTACACCTTC
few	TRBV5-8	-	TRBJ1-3	CASSRGSGNTIYF	TGTGCCAGCAGTAGGGGCTCTGGAAACACCATATATTTT
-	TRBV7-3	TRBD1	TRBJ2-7	CASSQGSEQYF	TGTGCCAGCTCACAGGGGAGTGAGCAGTACTTC
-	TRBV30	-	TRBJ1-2	CAWSDRSRRYTF	TGTGCCTGGTCGGATAGGAGTAGGCGCTACACCTTC
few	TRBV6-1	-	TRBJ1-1	CASNKQGSTEAFF	TGTGCCAGCAACAAACAGGGTTCCACTGAAGCTTTCTTT
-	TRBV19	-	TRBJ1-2	CASSLQLGPRGTGYGYTF	TGTGCCAGTAGTTTGCAATTAGGACCCCGGGGGACTGGCTATGGCTACACCTTC
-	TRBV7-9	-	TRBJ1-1	CASSATAGNTEAFF	TGTGCCAGCAGCGCCACGGCGGGGAACACTGAAGCTTTCTTT
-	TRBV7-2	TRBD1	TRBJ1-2	CASSPRQGDGYTF	TGTGCCAGCAGCCCAAGACAGGGGGATGGCTACACCTTC
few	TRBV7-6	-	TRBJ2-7	CASSFQGGTYEQYF	TGTGCCAGCAGCTTCCAGGGGGGCACCTACGAGCAGTACTTC
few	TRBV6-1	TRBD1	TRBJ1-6	CASSERQGGRSPLHF	TGTGCCAGCAGTGAGCGACAGGGGGGTCGTTCACCCCTCCACTTT
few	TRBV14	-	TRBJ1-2	CASSRGPSNYGYTF	TGTGCCAGCAGCCGGGGGCCGTCTAACTATGGCTACACCTTC